These 26 T cell receptor beta chains share one sample of origin, sequenced in a study of shared clonotypes between healthy human individuals. Clones were sequenced by immunoSEQ multiplex PCR, and TCRdb holds only the in-frame ones, with some missing. The sample includes approximately 1,500,000 clones, around 95% of them seen just once. The sequenced sample was naive CD4+ T cells sorted from blood. Subset defined: CD45RA+ positively selected. The receptor set was obtained from a man aged 25-40 years in good health.

The chain carries TRBV5-5 and TRBJ1-1; D uncertain. The V end lost 5 bases, the J end lost 8 bases, and 10 bases lay between the germline ends. Germline V gene data show CDR1 as SGHKS and CDR2 as YYEKEE (reference sequence). This CDR3 spans 11 amino acids. The DNA of the CDR3 is TGTGCCAGCAGTTGGGCCCAGGAAGCTTTCTTT. The encoded protein is CASSWAQEAFF.

The rearrangement joins TRBV7-6 to TRBJ2-7; TRBD2 matches 12 bases. V gave up 2 bases and J gave up 7 bases; unmatched junction bases: 6. Germline V CDR1 and CDR2: SGHVS, FNYEAQ. The CDR3 spans 15 residues. The CDR3 reads CASSLLAGGPGEQYF. CDR3 sequence (DNA): TGTGCCAGCAGCTTACTAGCGGGAGGGCCGGGTGAGCAGTACTTC.

The chain uses TRBV9 and TRBJ2-6; perhaps TRBD2 as D (7 bases). Trimming pared 2 bases from V and 1 base from J, leaving 13 bases between. Germline-derived CDR1 and CDR2 are SGDLS and YYNGEE. The CDR3 runs to 17 residues. CDR3 DNA sequence: TGTGCCAGCAGCGTGAGAGGGGGACTATCTGGGGCCAACGTCCTGACTTTC. Protein: CASSVRGGLSGANVLTF. The full variable domain, completed using reference TRBV9 and TRBJ2-6, is DSGVTQTPKHLITATGQRVTLRCSPRSGDLSVYWYQQSLDQGLQFLIQYYNGEERAKGNILERFSAQQFPDLHSELNLSSLELGDSALYFCASSVRGGLSGANVLTFGAGSRLTVL.

The rearrangement joins TRBV15 to TRBJ2-7, with no clear D. CDR3 length equals 18 residues. CDR1 is LNHNV and CDR2 is YYDKDF in the germline V gene (reference sequence). V was trimmed by 1 base and J by 6 bases, leaving 25 bases between them. CDR3 sequence reads: CATSRGPRLGNRRGEQYF. The CDR3 region has the DNA TGTGCCACCAGCAGAGGACCGAGGCTAGGTAATAGACGCGGCGAGCAGTACTTC. The variable domain in full, with the rest retrieved from reference TRBV15 and TRBJ2-7, is DAMVIQNPRYQVTQFGKPVTLSCSQTLNHNVMYWYQQKSSQAPKLLFHYYDKDFNNEADTPDNFQSRRPNTSFCFLDIRSPGLGDTAMYLCATSRGPRLGNRRGEQYFGPGTRLTVT.

The gene calls are TRBV29-1 and TRBJ2-7, with a weak D call TRBD2 (5 bases). Germline values: CDR1 SQVTM, CDR2 ANQGSEA. The CDR3 extends over 15 amino acids. V shed 5 bases and J shed 2 bases, with 19 bases lying between them. CDR3 DNA: TGCAGCGTTAAACGAGGGATCACTGGGACCTACGAGCAGTACTTC. It translates to CSVKRGITGTYEQYF.

A single count supports this clone. The V and J genes are TRBV2 and TRBJ1-1; TRBD1 is a possible D gene (5 bases). Deletions cut 7 bases from V and 4 bases from J, with 13 bases between. This CDR3 has 13 residues. Per germline, CDR1 SNHLY and CDR2 FYNNEI. The CDR3 DNA sequence: TGTGCCAGCACTGGGGACCGAGTCACTGAAGCTTTCTTT. It translates to CASTGDRVTEAFF. Full variable domain (rest looked up from reference TRBV2 and TRBJ1-1): EPEVTQTPSHQVTQMGQEVILRCVPISNHLYFYWYRQILGQKVEFLVSFYNNEISEKSEIFDDQFSVERPDGSNFTLKIRSTKLEDSAMYFCASTGDRVTEAFFGQGTRLTVV.

V is TRBV11-2 and J is TRBJ2-2; D gene uncertain. CDR1 is SGHAT and CDR2 is FQNNGV in the germline V gene. V was pared by 0 bases and J by 6 bases, with 2 bases between. The CDR3 sequence is 12 residues long. Here the CDR3 reads CASSLEAGELFF. The CDR3 coding sequence is TGTGCCAGCAGCTTAGAAGCCGGGGAGCTGTTTTTT.

This chain joins TRBV15 and TRBJ2-2; D gene uncertain. V dropped 0 bases and J dropped 4 bases, with 15 bases sitting between them. Germline loops: CDR1 LNHNV, CDR2 YYDKDF (reference sequence). This CDR3 is built from 17 residues. This CDR3 reads CATSRDRSGVGTGELFF. The CDR3 nucleotides are TGTGCCACCAGCAGAGATCGGTCTGGTGTCGGCACCGGGGAGCTGTTTTTT.

This clone was recorded a few times. The chain is built from TRBV19 and TRBJ1-1; 7 bases line up with TRBD1. The length of the CDR3 is 14 residues. Per germline, CDR1 LNHDA and CDR2 SQIVND (reference sequence). Trimming took 4 bases from V and 5 from J; bases not matched to a gene: 7. Written as DNA, the CDR3 is TGTGCCAGTAGTAACCTACAGGGGAGTACTGAAGCTTTCTTT. The encoded protein is CASSNLQGSTEAFF.

In DNA, the CDR3 is TGCGCCAGCAGCCAAGACAGAGCGAACACCGGGGAGCTGTTTTTT. Amino acid sequence: CASSQDRANTGELFF. The chain links TRBV5-1 to TRBJ2-2; D perhaps matches TRBD1 (5 bases). The CDR3 has 15 residues. V was cut by 4 bases and J by 0 bases, with 10 bases left in between. Germline loops: CDR1 SGHRS, CDR2 YFSETQ.

The chain has TRBV5-6 and TRBJ2-3; D gene unclear. Per germline, CDR1 SGHDT and CDR2 YYEEEE. The CDR3 is made up of 15 amino acids. The V and J ends lost 2 bases and 2 bases respectively, with 12 bases between them. This CDR3 reads CASSFVGGTTDTQYF. The DNA of the CDR3 is TGTGCCAGCAGCTTTGTCGGCGGCACCACAGATACGCAGTATTTT.

V gene TRBV6-5 combines with J gene TRBJ1-1, with 8 bases aligning to TRBD1. V lost 5 bases, J lost 6 bases, and 5 bases stayed unmatched. The CDR3 runs to 13 residues. The germline gives CDR1 MNHEY, CDR2 SVGAGI. In DNA, the CDR3 is TGTGCCAGCAGTCCGACAGGGGTCCCTGAAGCTTTCTTT. It translates to CASSPTGVPEAFF.

This rearrangement joins TRBV4-3 to TRBJ2-7, with 7 positions matching TRBD1. This CDR3 contains 15 residues. Germline CDR1 is LGHNA and CDR2 is YSLEER. V gave up 2 bases and J gave up 5 bases; unmatched junction bases: 9. The CDR3 DNA follows: TGCGCCAGCAGCCAATTAAACAGGGGCCGGGACGAGCAGTACTTC. Translation gives CASSQLNRGRDEQYF.

The chain is built from TRBV7-3 and TRBJ2-1; 7 bases are shared with TRBD1. The CDR3 spans 16 residues. J lost 2 bases, V lost 6 bases, and 10 bases had no gene match. Per germline, CDR1 SGHTA and CDR2 FQGTGA. This CDR3 is CASRLTGTATYNEQFF. As DNA, the CDR3 is TGTGCCAGCAGACTAACCGGGACAGCGACCTACAATGAGCAGTTCTTC.

The V and J genes are TRBV28 and TRBJ2-3; 9 bases match TRBD2. From germline, CDR1 is MDHEN and CDR2 SYDVKM. V was pared by 5 bases and J by 3 bases, with 9 bases of the junction left unmatched. This CDR3 has 16 residues. The CDR3 sequence: CASSAFSGSRTDTQYF. In DNA form, the CDR3 reads TGTGCCAGCAGTGCTTTTAGCGGGAGTAGGACAGATACGCAGTATTTT.

V gene TRBV25-1 combines with J gene TRBJ2-1; 7 bases are shared with TRBD1. V shed 4 bases, J shed 0 bases, and the junction held 6 bases outside the gene matches. Germline V gives CDR1 MGHDK, CDR2 SYGVNS. The CDR3 spans 16 residues. The DNA for the CDR3 is TGTGCCAGCAGTGGTTTCGGGACAGTCTCCTACAATGAGCAGTTCTTC. It translates to CASSGFGTVSYNEQFF.

The CDR3 DNA reads TGTGCCACCTCGATGGGGGCCGGCTACAATGAGCAGTTCTTC. This sequence encodes CATSMGAGYNEQFF. The chain employs TRBV5-4 and TRBJ2-1, with D perhaps matching TRBD1 (6 bases). Deletions cut 9 bases from V and 3 bases from J, with 16 bases between. The CDR3 has 14 residues. Germline CDR1 and CDR2: SGHNT and YYREEE (reference sequence).

V usage is TRBV5-1 and J usage is TRBJ1-2, with 9 bases that match TRBD1. CDR3 length: 16 amino acids. V shed 4 bases and J 4 bases; nucleotides not matched to a gene: 11. Per the germline V gene, CDR1 is SGHRS and CDR2 is YFSETQ. The CDR3 DNA reads as TGCGCCAGCAGCCCGGCCGAGGGACAGGGCTTCTATGGCTACACCTTC. It codes for CASSPAEGQGFYGYTF. Full variable domain (outside the CDR3, taken from reference TRBV5-1 and TRBJ1-2): KAGVTQTPRYLIKTRGQQVTLSCSPISGHRSVSWYQQTPGQGLQFLFEYFSETQRNKGNFPGRFSGRQFSNSRSEMNVSTLELGDSALYLCASSPAEGQGFYGYTFGSGTRLTVV.

The genes are TRBV18 and TRBJ2-3; 8 bases line up with TRBD2. V lost 6 bases, J lost 3 bases, and 11 bases stayed unmatched. This CDR3 is 16 amino acids long. Germline V CDR1 and CDR2: KGHSH, LQKENI. CDR3 loop: CASSPNTGGGTDTQYF. DNA of the CDR3: TGTGCCAGCTCCCCCAACACCGGGGGGGGGACAGATACGCAGTATTTT.

The V call is TRBV7-2, the J call TRBJ2-7, with 10 bases aligning to TRBD1. From germline, CDR1 is SGHTA and CDR2 FQGNSA. The CDR3 totals 13 residues. V trimming: 5 bases; J trimming: 6 bases; junction bases outside the gene matches: 4. The CDR3 is CASSKGQGLEQYF. The CDR3, as DNA: TGTGCCAGCAGCAAGGGACAGGGGCTCGAGCAGTACTTC. The variable domain in full, with the rest retrieved from reference TRBV7-2 and TRBJ2-7, is GAGVSQSPSNKVTEKGKDVELRCDPISGHTALYWYRQSLGQGLEFLIYFQGNSAPDKSGLPSDRFSAERTGGSVSTLTIQRTQQEDSAVYLCASSKGQGLEQYFGPGTRLTVT.

Comments on this clone: This sample includes further DNA sequences coding for the same CDR3. The chain couples TRBV5-4 to TRBJ2-7; possible D gene TRBD2, 5 bases. The V end lost 0 bases, the J end lost 0 bases, and 7 bases lay between the germline ends. Germline V CDR1 and CDR2: SGHNT, YYREEE (reference sequence). The CDR3 consists of 14 residues. The CDR3 DNA is TGTGCCAGCAGCTTGGAGCGGAACTCCTACGAGCAGTACTTC. The encoded protein is CASSLERNSYEQYF.

On this clone itself: A far more abundant clone sits one base away, making this likely a read error. The sample carries other DNA sequences with the same CDR3. V and J are TRBV2 and TRBJ1-2; a possible D gene is TRBD1 (6 bases). The CDR3 runs 14 residues. Germline V gene sequence: CDR1 SNHLY, CDR2 FYNNEI. The DNA for the CDR3 is TGTGCCAGCAGTGATCTGGGGGGCAACTATGGCTACACTTTC. Its translation is CASSDLGGNYGYTF.

The chain combines TRBV4-3 with TRBJ1-1; D uncertain. V was shortened by 0 bases and J by 1 base, with 9 bases between the two germline ends. The CDR3 contains 15 residues. The germline V gene encodes CDR1 LGHNA and CDR2 YSLEER. CDR3 protein: CASSQDSFGNTEAFF. The CDR3 region has the DNA TGCGCCAGCAGCCAAGATTCGTTCGGGAACACTGAAGCTTTCTTT.

This sequence joins TRBV25-1 and TRBJ2-2, with TRBD2 identical over 14 bases. Trimming removed 10 bases from V and 4 bases from J; junction bases left unmatched: 2. Looked up from germline, CDR1 is MGHDK and CDR2 is SYGVNS. This CDR3 contains 14 residues. CDR3 sequence (DNA): TGTGCCATGGGACTAGCGGGAGTCACCGGGGAGCTGTTTTTT. Protein sequence: CAMGLAGVTGELFF.

The rearrangement uses TRBV28 and TRBJ1-1; tentatively, D is TRBD1 (5 bases). CDR3 length: 15 residues. Trimming took off 5 bases at V and 4 bases at J, with 17 bases between the two ends. Germline assignment: CDR1 MDHEN and CDR2 SYDVKM. DNA of the CDR3: TGTGCCAGCAGTAAAGGAGGGGTTTCGGTCACTGAAGCTTTCTTT. Its translation: CASSKGGVSVTEAFF.

The chain couples TRBV19 to TRBJ2-7, with unresolved D. This CDR3 has 14 residues. V lost 6 bases, J lost 0 bases, and 12 bases lay in between. CDR1 and CDR2 (germline): LNHDA, SQIVND (reference sequence). Written as DNA, the CDR3 is TGTGCCAGTAGAGGCTCAGCAGGCTCCTACGAGCAGTACTTC. Protein: CASRGSAGSYEQYF.